This TCR beta chain was obtained from a study of shared clonotypes between healthy human individuals. The CDR3 contains 18 residues. Germline assignment: CDR1 SGHVS and CDR2 FQNEAQ. The V gene end was trimmed by 3 bases and the J gene end by 0 bases; junction bases not matched to a gene: 9. TCRdb's copy holds only in-frame clones and misses some; the assay was immunoSEQ multiplex PCR. The repertoire holds around 510,000 clones, approximately 94% seen once, with about 0.06% in the top ten. The genes are TRBV7-8 and TRBJ2-7; 12 positions agree with TRBD2. The sequence derives from a woman aged 25 to 45 in good health. Input material: naive CD4+ T cells sorted from blood. Noted subset: CD45RA+ positively selected. Here the CDR3 DNA reads TGTGCCAGCAGCTTTCGTAAGCTAGCGGGAGGGAGCTCCTACGAGCAGTACTTC. Translation gives CASSFRKLAGGSSYEQYF.